The subject of this entry is one TCR beta chain. The CDR3 runs 13 residues. V was cut by 3 bases and J by 6 bases, with 9 bases left in between. Germline V gene sequence: CDR1 LNHDA, CDR2 SQIVND (reference sequence). Per the study methods: Estimation of nucleated cell counts was performed using reference gene primer amplification. Sequencing used immunoSEQ multiplex PCR; TCRdb keeps in-frame clones, though not all of them. From that table come the V and J calls and clone size; the DNA was used to work out D and trimming. Here the sample spans about 300,000 clones, 90% being singletons. Study members were between about 18 and 95 years old and lived in 20 to 30 US regions. These data originate in a study of blood T cell repertoires in COVID-19. The overall study: The origin of the acute and convalescent COVID-19 samples was the United States, Italy and Spain. From T cells, B-cell-depleted T cells, or PBMCs came the material, which was cDNA or gDNA.

The chain employs TRBV19 and TRBJ2-1; tentatively, D is TRBD2 (6 bases). This sequence was found in a woman younger than 30 with acute COVID-19. The sample consisted of PBMCs or T cells enriched from blood (not recorded which). The CDR3 sequence: CASSIWGGNEQFF. CDR3 nucleotide sequence: TGTGCCAGTAGTATTTGGGGAGGCAATGAGCAGTTCTTC.